The rows below give T cell receptor beta chains drawn from one sample of a study of T cell responses to AZD1222 COVID-19 vaccine. Profiled with immunoSEQ multiplex PCR; TCRdb holds only in-frame clones, not every one. The table shows fewer than 200,000 clones, with around 90% occurring only once. Sequencing used peripheral blood, obtained 28 days after the second AZD1222 dose. The receptors were sampled from an adult who received the AZD1222 COVID-19 vaccine. Both conserved end residues are trimmed from each CDR3. For some rows the clone size is stated as once, few or many, or as a class when expanded; others skip it.

V,J,size,CDR3
TRBV3-1/TRBV3-2,TRBJ1-2,NA,ASSQVGGPGYGYT
TRBV3-1/TRBV3-2,TRBJ2-7,NA,ASSLGGGQTYEQY
TRBV3-1/TRBV3-2,TRBJ2-3,once,ASSLTSGSTDTQY
TRBV5-6,TRBJ1-3,NA,ASRPSGARGNTIY
TRBV4-1,TRBJ2-3,NA,ASSQVAGGRPDTQY
TRBV2,TRBJ1-2,once,ASSESGLWTDYGYT
TRBV30,TRBJ1-6,NA,AWSQDRPIYNSPLH
TRBV10-2,TRBJ2-7,NA,ASWGPGLAGYEQY
TRBV27,TRBJ2-5,NA,ASSRLGTVETQY
TRBV6-2/TRBV6-3,TRBJ1-2,NA,ASSLDGNYGYT
TRBV5-4,TRBJ1-3,few,ASSLQPSSGNTIY
TRBV12-3/TRBV12-4,TRBJ1-1,NA,ASSYDLYTEAF
TRBV9,TRBJ1-1,NA,ASSADRGTEAF
TRBV2,TRBJ1-2,few,ASKPRGADNYGYT
TRBV3-1/TRBV3-2,TRBJ1-2,once,ASSQETRGGYT
TRBV5-1,TRBJ1-2,NA,ASSSTENYGYT
TRBV3-1/TRBV3-2,TRBJ1-1,NA,ASSQAALAEAF
TRBV6-1,TRBJ1-5,NA,ASSEFLKDSGNQPQH
TRBV5-4,TRBJ2-1,NA,ASSPVWGDDYNEQF
TRBV1,TRBJ1-2,NA,TSSREVEKT
TRBV5-4,TRBJ2-1,NA,ASSWPGQGAVDEQF
TRBV9,TRBJ1-1,once,ASSAGTEAF
TRBV7-2,TRBJ2-2,NA,ASSLNGGSSSGELF
TRBV11-2,TRBJ2-4,NA,ASSSGTLGNIQY
TRBV2,TRBJ1-5,NA,ASRGRMNQPQH
TRBV7-2,TRBJ2-7,NA,ASSSPGLAPKTYEQY
TRBV5-8,TRBJ1-1,NA,ASSLVLTEAF
TRBV5-5,TRBJ1-5,NA,ASSVYREGQPQH
TRBV29-1,TRBJ1-3,NA,SVGQADTIY
TRBV9,TRBJ1-3,NA,ASSVADRAWPGNTIY
TRBV4-1,TRBJ2-7,NA,ASSLSGQGSYEQY
TRBV19,TRBJ2-5,NA,ASSSDGRGAQY
TRBV10-1,TRBJ1-2,once,ASSERTDGGYT
TRBV19,TRBJ1-5,NA,ASSPGPGGQMWNQPQH
TRBV2,TRBJ1-3,NA,AIREQAGVGNTIY
TRBV11-2,TRBJ1-2,NA,ASSLVGRGGPNYGYT
TRBV19,TRBJ1-1,NA,ASSEFIGRNTEAF
TRBV3-1/TRBV3-2,TRBJ1-1,NA,ASSPNGAVRTEAF
TRBV2,TRBJ2-1,NA,ASSEPDYNEQF
TRBV4-1,TRBJ1-2,NA,ASSQTGTNYGYT
TRBV9,TRBJ2-7,NA,ASSVDDYEQY
TRBV10-3,TRBJ1-3,NA,AISTDRGNTIY
TRBV4-1,TRBJ2-5,NA,ASSQGHGTRETQY
TRBV11-2,TRBJ1-2,NA,ASSLEGFPYGYT
TRBV6-5,TRBJ2-7,NA,ASRSGTGVTYEQY
TRBV2,TRBJ2-7,NA,ASRHRDRPN
TRBV5-4,TRBJ1-2,few,ASSRTTNYGYT
TRBV9,TRBJ1-1,NA,ASSVGHLNEAF
TRBV2,TRBJ2-5,NA,ASSEAWSGGKETQY
TRBV6-1,TRBJ1-5,NA,ASSEEGQGNFPQH
TRBV19,TRBJ1-1,NA,ASSYGDRRNTEAF